Below, 32 T cell receptor beta chains from the same sample are listed, as sequenced in a study of blood T cell repertoires in COVID-19. Clones were sequenced by immunoSEQ multiplex PCR, and TCRdb holds only the in-frame ones, with some missing. The sample has over 120,000 clones, nearly 85% seen once; the top ten hold over 35%. The sequencing sample was made of peripheral blood. These receptors all come from a human donor in a cohort sampled during active COVID-19.

This chain links TRBV3-1 (or the pseudogene TRBV3-2) with TRBJ1-2, with a weak D call TRBD1 (6 bases). Per germline, CDR1 LGHDT and CDR2 YNNKEL (reference sequence). V dropped 3 bases and J dropped 5 bases, with 10 bases sitting between them. This CDR3 contains 13 residues. CDR3 in amino acids: CASSHQQGYGYTF. In nucleotides, the CDR3 is TGTGCCAGCAGCCATCAACAGGGTTATGGCTACACCTTC.

The chain is built from TRBV7-9 and TRBJ2-3; 7 bases match TRBD2. Germline CDR1 and CDR2: SEHNR and FQNEAQ (reference sequence). The CDR3 has 15 amino acids. Germline trimming cut 6 bases from V and 0 bases from J; bases unmatched to any gene: 6. The CDR3 spells CASRALAASTDTQYF. CDR3 DNA: TGTGCCAGCAGGGCTCTAGCGGCTAGCACAGATACGCAGTATTTT.

The chain carries TRBV6-6 and TRBJ1-5; D is unresolved. Germline CDR1 MNHNY, CDR2 SVGAGI (reference sequence). The CDR3 consists of 15 residues. V was clipped by 11 bases and J by 4 bases, with 21 bases between them. The CDR3 reads CAVGLSRQINQPQHF. CDR3 sequence (DNA): TGTGCCGTAGGACTTAGCAGGCAAATTAATCAGCCCCAGCATTTT.

V gene TRBV6-5 combines with J gene TRBJ2-7; TRBD1 matches 10 bases. Losses at the gene ends were 5 bases for V and 4 bases for J; bases not matched to a gene: 8. The germline CDR1 and CDR2 sequences are MNHEY and SVGAGI. The CDR3 consists of 15 residues. The CDR3 loop reads CASSLRTGGNYEQYF. In nucleotides, the CDR3 is TGTGCCAGCAGTCTTCGGACAGGGGGGAATTACGAGCAGTACTTC.

The V and J genes are TRBV6-4 and TRBJ1-6, with a weak D call TRBD1 (5 bases). The CDR3 spans 13 residues. CDR1 and CDR2 from the germline V gene are MRHNA and SNTAGT. Trimming took 4 bases from V and 11 from J, leaving 12 bases between them. CDR3 in DNA: TGTGCCAGCAGTGCCCAGGGTAGTGCACCCCTCCACTTT. This encodes CASSAQGSAPLHF.

The chain is built from TRBV7-2 and TRBJ2-1, with D maybe TRBD1 (5 bases). V lost 1 base, J lost 4 bases, and 11 bases lay in between. The CDR3 has 15 amino acids. Germline V lookup: CDR1 SGHTA, CDR2 FQGNSA. CDR3 sequence reads: CASSLDRAGYNEQFF. CDR3 nucleotides: TGTGCCAGCAGCTTAGACCGGGCAGGGTACAATGAGCAGTTCTTC.

This chain uses TRBV30 with TRBJ2-7, with D perhaps matching TRBD1 (5 bases). The CDR3 runs to 13 residues. From germline, CDR1 is GTSNPN and CDR2 SVGIG (reference sequence). The germline V and J ends were trimmed by 0 bases and 10 bases, with 16 bases remaining between them. The CDR3 region is CAWSVQGVAGQYV. The CDR3 nucleotides are TGTGCCTGGAGTGTACAAGGGGTCGCAGGACAGTACGTC.

The chain has TRBV5-1 and TRBJ1-2, with D possibly matching TRBD1 (6 bases). Trimming shortened V by 2 bases and J by 3 bases, and 8 bases separated the two germline ends. The CDR3 length is 13 residues. Germline V gene lookup returns CDR1 SGHRS and CDR2 YFSETQ. CDR3 in amino acids: CASSFGQYYGYTF. The CDR3 DNA reads TGCGCCAGCAGCTTCGGACAGTACTATGGCTACACCTTC.

The rearrangement joins TRBV30 to TRBJ2-1; 9 bases match TRBD2. Germline loops: CDR1 GTSNPN, CDR2 SVGIG (reference sequence). The V segment lost 5 bases and the J segment 8 bases; nucleotides outside the gene matches: 19. The CDR3 length is 17 residues. The CDR3 is CAWGPPRFAGGPHEQFF. The CDR3 bases are TGTGCCTGGGGTCCCCCCCGCTTTGCGGGGGGGCCTCATGAGCAGTTCTTC.

This sequence joins TRBV29-1 and TRBJ1-1, with D uncertain. The germline CDR1 and CDR2 sequences are SQVTM and ANQGSEA. Trimming removed 6 bases at V and 11 bases at J, with 16 bases between. The CDR3 is 11 residues long. CDR3 sequence reads: CSVATATVAFF. The CDR3 DNA reads as TGCAGCGTCGCAACAGCCACCGTGGCTTTCTTT.

Written as DNA, the CDR3 is TGTGCCAGCAGCAAAGGCGGGAGCGAGACAGATACGCAGTATTTT. This gives the protein CASSKGGSETDTQYF. The chain employs TRBV11-3 and TRBJ2-3, with TRBD2 matching 7 bases. Germline trimming cut 5 bases from V and 3 bases from J; bases unmatched to any gene: 8. The germline V gene encodes CDR1 SGHNT and CDR2 YENEEA. This CDR3 has 15 residues.

Many counts were recorded for this clone. The V call is TRBV9, the J call TRBJ2-7; D might be TRBD1 (6 bases). Per the germline V gene, CDR1 is SGDLS and CDR2 is YYNGEE. Between the trimmed V and J ends, which lost 4 bases and 6 bases, there was a span of 17 bases. The CDR3 is 14 amino acids. CDR3 sequence reads: CASSPGQGFLEQYF. The CDR3 nucleotides read TGTGCCAGCAGCCCCGGGCAGGGGTTTCTCGAGCAGTACTTC.

CDR3 sequence reads: CASSILQGGNEQFF. In DNA form, the CDR3 reads TGTGCCAGTAGTATACTTCAGGGTGGCAATGAGCAGTTCTTC. The V and J genes are TRBV19 and TRBJ2-1; D is perhaps TRBD1 (5 bases). Germline V gene data show CDR1 as LNHDA and CDR2 as SQIVND (reference sequence). This CDR3 has 14 residues. Trimming removed 2 bases from V and 6 bases from J, with 11 bases in between.

This chain uses TRBV27 with TRBJ1-1, with 7 bases identical to TRBD1. V shed 6 bases and J 4 bases; nucleotides not matched to a gene: 5. CDR1 is MNHEY and CDR2 is SMNVEV in the germline V gene (reference sequence). The CDR3 is 13 residues long. The DNA of the CDR3 is TGTGCCAGCAGAGCGGACAGGTCCACTGAAGCTTTCTTT. Its protein is CASRADRSTEAFF.

The rearrangement links TRBV6-6 to TRBJ1-2; no firm D call. This CDR3 has 13 amino acids. Trimming took 6 bases from V and 4 from J, leaving 12 bases between them. CDR1 and CDR2 (germline): MNHNY, SVGAGI (reference sequence). CDR3 protein: CASRFEGGYGYTF. The DNA of the CDR3 is TGTGCCAGCAGATTTGAGGGAGGCTATGGCTACACCTTC.

The V and J genes are TRBV7-2 and TRBJ2-1, with 7 nucleotides matching TRBD2. After removal of 5 bases from V and 6 bases from J, the junction contained 7 bases not matched to a gene. This CDR3 is built from 14 residues. Per the germline V gene, CDR1 is SGHTA and CDR2 is FQGNSA. CDR3 DNA sequence: TGTGCCAGCAGCCGGACTAGGGTAGGCAATGAGCAGTTCTTC. Translation gives CASSRTRVGNEQFF. Full variable domain (outside the CDR3, taken from reference TRBV7-2 and TRBJ2-1): GAGVSQSPSNKVTEKGKDVELRCDPISGHTALYWYRQSLGQGLEFLIYFQGNSAPDKSGLPSDRFSAERTGGSVSTLTIQRTQQEDSAVYLCASSRTRVGNEQFFGPGTRLTVL.

Remarks on this clone: The same CDR3 is also encoded by other DNA sequences in this sample. In nucleotides, the CDR3 is TGTGCCACCAGTGATCCCGGACAGGGTAACTATGGCTACACCTTC. Residues: CATSDPGQGNYGYTF. The J gene is TRBJ1-2, the V gene TRBV24-1; 8 bases line up with TRBD1. There are 15 residues in the CDR3. V lost 3 bases, J lost 1 base, and 3 bases stayed unmatched. CDR1 is KGHDR and CDR2 is SFDVKD in the germline V gene.

This clone was seen a single time. The chain joins TRBV3-1 (or the pseudogene TRBV3-2) to TRBJ1-6; D unclear. The CDR3 runs 13 residues. From germline, CDR1 is LGHDT and CDR2 YNNKEL (reference sequence). Deletions cut 0 bases from V and 9 bases from J, with 6 bases between. CDR3 loop: CASSQELLSPLHF. The CDR3 nucleotides are TGTGCCAGCAGCCAAGAACTCCTTTCACCCCTCCACTTT.

V is TRBV12-5 and J is TRBJ2-7, with a weak D call TRBD1 (5 bases). Germline assignment: CDR1 LGHNT and CDR2 FRNRAP. The CDR3 contains 15 residues. Between the trimmed V and J ends, which lost 3 bases and 7 bases, there was a span of 19 bases. This chain's CDR3 is CASGLKGRPIGEQYF. CDR3 sequence (DNA): TGTGCTAGTGGTTTAAAGGGGCGACCCATAGGTGAGCAGTACTTC. Full variable domain (outside the CDR3, taken from reference TRBV12-5 and TRBJ2-7): DARVTQTPRHKVTEMGQEVTMRCQPILGHNTVFWYRQTMMQGLELLAYFRNRAPLDDSGMPKDRFSAEMPDATLATLKIQPSEPRDSAVYFCASGLKGRPIGEQYFGPGTRLTVT.

The rearrangement links TRBV28 to TRBJ1-2; a possible D gene is TRBD1 (5 bases). The CDR3 is 12 amino acids. Germline V gene sequence: CDR1 MDHEN, CDR2 SYDVKM. The V end was cut by 7 bases, the J end by 8 bases, with 14 bases between. CDR3 region: CASTQGREGYTF. CDR3 sequence (DNA): TGTGCCAGCACGCAGGGCCGTGAGGGCTACACCTTC.

This chain uses TRBV27 with TRBJ2-1, with D possibly being TRBD2 (5 bases). V was trimmed by 8 bases and J by 6 bases, leaving 14 bases between them. This CDR3 spans 13 amino acids. Germline V lookup: CDR1 MNHEY, CDR2 SMNVEV (reference sequence). CDR3 nucleotide sequence: TGTGCCAGCGGAGGACGGTCAATCAATGAGCAGTTCTTC. Protein product: CASGGRSINEQFF.

The genes are TRBV5-4 and TRBJ1-2, with 10 bases aligning to TRBD1. This CDR3 comprises 14 residues. Germline V gene data show CDR1 as SGHNT and CDR2 as YYREEE (reference sequence). V was clipped by 5 bases and J by 8 bases; unmatched bases: 9. This CDR3 reads CASSFKGQGVGYTF. DNA for the CDR3: TGTGCCAGCAGTTTTAAAGGACAGGGGGTCGGCTACACCTTC.

The CDR3 region has the DNA TGTGCCAGCAAAGGGCGGGTGTTGCCCCAGCATTTT. This encodes CASKGRVLPQHF. This chain links TRBV2 with TRBJ1-5; D unresolved. CDR3 length: 12 amino acids. Germline V gene sequence: CDR1 SNHLY, CDR2 FYNNEI. V lost 7 bases to trimming and J lost 9 bases, with 13 bases between them.

The V call is TRBV7-2, the J call TRBJ2-5, with D perhaps TRBD1 (6 bases). V lost 5 bases and J lost 5, with 18 bases in between. CDR1 is SGHTA and CDR2 is FQGNSA in the germline V gene. The CDR3 is made up of 15 amino acids. Here the CDR3 reads CASSGYRAESETQYF. The CDR3 DNA sequence: TGTGCCAGCAGCGGATACAGGGCTGAGTCGGAGACCCAGTACTTC.

J is TRBJ2-3 and V is TRBV4-1, with 8 bases matching TRBD1. The J segment lost 2 bases and the V segment lost 3 bases, leaving 7 bases of the junction unmatched. The CDR3 runs to 16 residues. Germline-derived CDR1 and CDR2 are MGHRA and YSYEKL. For the CDR3, the DNA is TGCGCCAGCAGCCATGGACAGGGACGTGACACAGATACGCAGTATTTT. This codes for CASSHGQGRDTDTQYF.

V usage is TRBV5-4 and J usage is TRBJ2-2; TRBD2 is a possible D gene (6 bases). Germline CDR1 SGHNT, CDR2 YYREEE (reference sequence). This CDR3 comprises 15 residues. Deletions cut 5 bases from V and 3 bases from J, with 14 bases between. CDR3 in amino acids: CASRSGGPDTGELFF. DNA for the CDR3: TGTGCCAGCAGATCCGGAGGGCCTGACACCGGGGAGCTGTTTTTT.

The chain carries TRBV6-5 and TRBJ1-6, with D perhaps matching TRBD1 (5 bases). The CDR3 is 14 residues long. The germline V and J ends were trimmed by 0 bases and 7 bases, with 7 bases remaining between them. Germline CDR1 reads MNHEY; CDR2 reads SVGAGI. The CDR3 region has the DNA TGTGCCAGCAGTTACTCGGGGCAGAATTCACCCCTCCACTTT. As protein: CASSYSGQNSPLHF.

Here the CDR3 DNA reads TGTGCCAGCAGTTTTGCCCAGGGGGCTGAAGCTTTCTTT. This codes for CASSFAQGAEAFF. The rearrangement uses TRBV12-3 or TRBV12-4 and TRBJ1-1; 7 bases align to TRBD1. The ends lost 3 bases at V and 6 bases at J; junction bases unmatched: 4. The CDR3 spans 13 residues.

This clone was detected once. The gene calls are TRBV18 and TRBJ1-4; D is possibly TRBD1 (5 bases). Trimming shortened V by 4 bases and J by 0 bases, and 9 bases separated the two germline ends. The CDR3 runs 15 residues. Germline values: CDR1 KGHSH, CDR2 LQKENI. CDR3 region: CASSRGGSTNEKLFF. The CDR3 nucleotides read TGTGCCAGCTCACGGGGGGGATCAACTAATGAAAAACTGTTTTTT.

This clone was counted between two and nine times. The chain combines TRBV2 with TRBJ1-5, with D possibly being TRBD1 (6 bases). Germline CDR1 reads SNHLY; CDR2 reads FYNNEI. Trimming took off 4 bases at V and 4 bases at J, with 8 bases between the two ends. CDR3 length: 13 residues. As DNA, the CDR3 is TGTGCCAGCAGTGTGACAGGTAATCAGCCCCAGCATTTT. Protein: CASSVTGNQPQHF.

This chain joins TRBV9 and TRBJ2-5; 8 bases match TRBD2. V lost 3 bases and J lost 1; bases outside the gene matches: 2. The CDR3 sequence is 14 residues long. The V gene's germline CDR1 is SGDLS and CDR2 YYNGEE. The CDR3 spells CASSAAGGQETQYF. CDR3 coding DNA: TGTGCCAGCAGCGCTGCGGGGGGCCAAGAGACCCAGTACTTC. The full variable domain, in which reference TRBV9 and TRBJ2-5 provide the parts outside the CDR3, is DSGVTQTPKHLITATGQRVTLRCSPRSGDLSVYWYQQSLDQGLQFLIQYYNGEERAKGNILERFSAQQFPDLHSELNLSSLELGDSALYFCASSAAGGQETQYFGPGTRLLVL.

The V and J genes are TRBV7-8 and TRBJ1-1; perhaps TRBD1 as D (6 bases). This CDR3 has 14 residues. Germline CDR1 SGHVS, CDR2 FQNEAQ. V was pared by 3 bases and J by 2 bases, with 10 bases between. The CDR3: CASSFTGINTEAFF. The CDR3 coding sequence is TGTGCCAGCAGCTTTACAGGGATAAACACTGAAGCTTTCTTT.